A single sample gave rise to the 17 T cell receptor beta chains below, sequenced in a study of CXCR3-negative and CXCR3-positive naive CD8 T cells. Whole-study results and caveats: Against CXCR3-negative naive cells, CXCR3-positive naive cells showed more hydrophobic TRB CDR3s.

Preparation of TRB cDNA libraries relied on 5' RACE carrying UMI labels. For each CDR3 protein, TCRdb gives one entry from its re-call of the 5' RACE reads, without DNA. Listed are under 85,000 distinct CDR3 sequences; around 0.7% falls within the top ten. No antigens are known for them. Sequenced material: naive CXCR3+ CD8+ T cells from blood. Subset here: CD45RO-CCR7+CD27+CD95- naive CD8+ T cells expressing CXCR3 (TNR3+). These receptors originate from a human donor in good health. Some clones in this sample may be carry-over from other donors' samples.

The J gene is TRBJ2-1, the V gene TRBV14; TCRdb lists TRBD1, though no DNA is available to test this call. CDR1 and CDR2 from the germline V gene are SGHDN and FVKESK. The length of the CDR3 is 13 residues. CDR3 residues: CASSPVMGDEQFF.

The rearrangement uses TRBV20-1 and TRBJ2-7; TCRdb picks TRBD1, but there is no DNA to check that call. The germline V gene encodes CDR1 DFQATT and CDR2 SNEGSKA (reference sequence). This CDR3 has 15 amino acids. The CDR3 protein is CSARATGGAAAEQYF.

J is TRBJ1-1 and V is TRBV23-1; TCRdb outputs TRBD1, but without DNA this stays unchecked. TRBV23-1 is treated as an ORF (open reading frame) with a function not yet certain. The CDR3 loop spans 15 amino acids. This chain's CDR3 is CASSQSQQANTEAFF.

The CDR3 spells CATTAQGWGKNTEAFF. The V and J genes are TRBV4-1 and TRBJ1-1; TCRdb's D gene call, TRBD1, goes unchecked for lack of DNA. The CDR3 extends over 16 amino acids. CDR1 MGHRA and CDR2 YSYEKL come from the germline V gene.

The rearrangement links TRBV4-2 to TRBJ2-5; there is no DNA to check the TCRdb D call of TRBD2. The CDR3 covers 16 residues. Germline lookup yields CDR1 LGHNA and CDR2 YNFKEQ. This CDR3 is CASSQAPAGGPETQYF.

J is TRBJ1-1 and V is TRBV27; lacking DNA, the TRBD1 call made by TCRdb goes unchecked. Germline assignment: CDR1 MNHEY and CDR2 SMNVEV (reference sequence). CDR3 length: 14 amino acids. CDR3 amino acids: CASSPGVRGTEAFF.

The J gene is TRBJ2-5, the V gene TRBV7-2; checking the TCRdb D call of TRBD1 is not possible without DNA. This CDR3 has 17 residues. Germline CDR1 reads SGHTA; CDR2 reads FQGNSA. The CDR3 is CASSYSPPGQGQETQYF.

The chain employs TRBV29-1 and TRBJ2-5; the TRBD2 assignment by TCRdb is unverifiable without DNA. The CDR3 loop spans 18 amino acids. Germline-derived CDR1 and CDR2 are SQVTM and ANQGSEA. CDR3 loop: CSVFLTGLADTRGETQYF.

The rearrangement uses TRBV14 and TRBJ2-7. CDR1 and CDR2 from the germline V gene are SGHDN and FVKESK. The CDR3 runs 15 residues. CDR3 region: CASSQGVQNIHEQYF.

This chain connects TRBV7-2 to TRBJ2-5; there is no DNA to check the TCRdb D call of TRBD2. CDR1 and CDR2 from the germline V gene are SGHTA and FQGNSA. This CDR3 has 18 amino acids. CDR3 in amino acids: CASSPSVLAGGPQGTQYF.

V is TRBV20-1 and J is TRBJ2-1; TCRdb lists TRBD1, though no DNA is available to test this call. Germline V lookup: CDR1 DFQATT, CDR2 SNEGSKA (reference sequence). CDR3 size: 14 residues. This CDR3 is CSARAAGEIDEQFF.

The V and J genes are TRBV5-5 and TRBJ2-3; TCRdb outputs TRBD2, but without DNA this stays unchecked. Germline values: CDR1 SGHKS, CDR2 YYEKEE (reference sequence). CDR3 length: 15 amino acids. The CDR3: CASSPGLAGPDTQYF.

CDR3: CASTPDRDGNQPQHF. The chain joins TRBV6-2 or TRBV6-3 to TRBJ1-5; TCRdb's assignment of TRBD1 cannot be checked, as there is no DNA. The CDR3 sequence is 15 residues long. CDR1 is MNHEY, CDR2 SVGEGT, per germline.

This sequence joins TRBV28 and TRBJ2-6; TCRdb's D gene call, TRBD1, goes unchecked for lack of DNA. CDR1 and CDR2 from the germline V gene are MDHEN and SYDVKM. The CDR3 is 13 residues long. The CDR3 reads CASSPPGANVLTF.

The rearrangement joins TRBV7-6 to TRBJ2-1. CDR1 and CDR2 from the germline V gene are SGHVS and FNYEAQ. There are 13 residues in the CDR3. This CDR3 is CASSSLDPDEQFF. The full variable domain, with the rest looked up from reference TRBV7-6 and TRBJ2-1, is GAGVSQSPRYKVTKRGQDVALRCDPISGHVSLYWYRQALGQGPEFLTYFNYEAQQDKSGLPNDRFSAERPEGSISTLTIQRTEQRDSAMYRCASSSLDPDEQFFGPGTRLTVL.

The chain carries TRBV12-3 or TRBV12-4 and TRBJ2-2; TCRdb outputs TRBD1, but without DNA this stays unchecked. The CDR3 contains 13 residues. The CDR3 protein is CASRDSLTGELFF.

This sequence joins TRBV19 and TRBJ2-1; TCRdb's D call, TRBD1, is unchecked because there is no DNA. The V gene's germline CDR1 is LNHDA and CDR2 SQIVND (reference sequence). CDR3 length equals 13 residues. CDR3 in amino acids: CASGKGAYNEQFF.